The T cell receptor (beta chain) under discussion was sequenced for a study of identical twins. A universal primer site came from template switching; cDNA carried unique molecular identifiers. MiXCR, applied by TCRdb to the 5' RACE reads, yields one record per CDR3 protein. The sample contains a few hundred thousand distinct CDR3 sequences, nearly 9.5% of which appear only once. The CDR3 contains 16 residues. Germline loops: CDR1 MNHEY, CDR2 SMNVEV (reference sequence). Trimming removed 4 bases at V and 5 bases at J, with 20 bases between. Study conclusions and caveats: Twin sharing of out-of-frame TCR alpha was underestimated by models in monozygotic pairs.

Donors were all healthy Caucasians. In its sample, this clonotype was seen many times. What it binds is unknown. These data also featured in a second study, about yellow fever vaccine responses in identical twins. That paper states: Reported findings indicate that twins' vaccine T cell responses seemed partially convergent, partially personalized.

This TCR was sampled from a young woman in good health. Sequenced: CD8+ T cells sorted from blood. V usage is TRBV27 and J usage is TRBJ2-5; no definite D call. CDR3 region: CASSSPSPARFETQYF. The CDR3 nucleotides read TGTGCCAGCAGTTCGCCCAGTCCCGCCAGGTTTGAGACCCAGTACTTC.